These T cell receptor beta chains were read from a single sample in a study of T cells after yellow fever vaccination. One entry per CDR3 protein, called by TCRdb with MiXCR from the 5' RACE reads. The table has a few hundred thousand distinct CDR3 sequences, about 4% seen once; the top ten hold around 24%. Material: PBMCs, obtained 5 days after the yellow fever booster vaccination. Receptor source: a young man who received the YFV17D yellow fever vaccine. Each CDR3 is given with its conserved first and last residue. A D gene is named only where the DNA matches it firmly. Some rows have no size entry. The others give once, few or many, or a class for an expanded clone.

CDR3nt: TGTGCCAGCAGTCTCGGGACGGCCGTCAGCGGCCTCCACTTT
CDR3aa: CASSLGTAVSGLHF
len: 14
v_gene: TRBV28
j_gene: TRBJ1-6
d_gene: NA
abundance: many

CDR3nt: TGTGCCAGCAGTTCAGGAAGATTCGGGCCTCAAGAGACCCAGTACTTC
CDR3aa: CASSSGRFGPQETQYF
len: 16
v_gene: TRBV7-2
j_gene: TRBJ2-5
d_gene: NA
abundance: few

CDR3nt: TGTGCCAGCAGCCCCGAGGTTAGCTCCTACAATGAGCAGTTCTTC
CDR3aa: CASSPEVSSYNEQFF
len: 15
v_gene: TRBV11-2
j_gene: TRBJ2-1
d_gene: NA
abundance: NA

CDR3nt: TGTGCCTGGACTCCAAACGGCAGGGCGCGGGAGACCCAGTACTTC
CDR3aa: CAWTPNGRARETQYF
len: 15
v_gene: TRBV30
j_gene: TRBJ2-5
d_gene: NA
abundance: NA

CDR3nt: TGTGCCAGCAGCGCCGACGAGGGGAACATTCAGTACTTC
CDR3aa: CASSADEGNIQYF
len: 13
v_gene: TRBV5-4
j_gene: TRBJ2-4
d_gene: NA
abundance: few

CDR3nt: TGTGCCAGCAGGCGAGGGCCCCTGGGAGGCTACACCTTC
CDR3aa: CASRRGPLGGYTF
len: 13
v_gene: TRBV2
j_gene: TRBJ1-2
d_gene: NA
abundance: few

CDR3nt: TGCGCCAGCAGCTTCGCAGGGATTAGCACTGAAGCTTTCTTT
CDR3aa: CASSFAGISTEAFF
len: 14
v_gene: TRBV5-1
j_gene: TRBJ1-1
d_gene: NA
abundance: few

CDR3nt: TGTGCCAGCAGCTTAAGAGATCCAAGGACTACCAGCACCGGGGAGCTGTTTTTT
CDR3aa: CASSLRDPRTTSTGELFF
len: 18
v_gene: TRBV7-9
j_gene: TRBJ2-2
d_gene: NA
abundance: few

CDR3nt: TGCGCCAGCAGCGCGGGACTAGCGGGAATCCAAGAGACCCAGTACTTC
CDR3aa: CASSAGLAGIQETQYF
len: 16
v_gene: TRBV5-1
j_gene: TRBJ2-5
d_gene: TRBD2
abundance: few

CDR3nt: TGTGCCAGCAGTTTATCCGGGACAAGAAACACTGAAGCTTTCTTT
CDR3aa: CASSLSGTRNTEAFF
len: 15
v_gene: TRBV28
j_gene: TRBJ1-1
d_gene: NA
abundance: NA

CDR3nt: TGTGCCAGCAGCCTAAGTAGATACGAGCAGTACTTC
CDR3aa: CASSLSRYEQYF
len: 12
v_gene: TRBV6-1
j_gene: TRBJ2-7
d_gene: NA
abundance: few

CDR3nt: TGTGCCAGCAGCGCCAACCCAGGGTTATCGGAGACCCAGTACTTC
CDR3aa: CASSANPGLSETQYF
len: 15
v_gene: TRBV9
j_gene: TRBJ2-5
d_gene: NA
abundance: many

CDR3nt: TGTGCCAGCAGCGGAACAGGGGGCGTAGATACGCAGTATTTT
CDR3aa: CASSGTGGVDTQYF
len: 14
v_gene: TRBV5-4
j_gene: TRBJ2-3
d_gene: TRBD1
abundance: few

CDR3nt: TGTGCCACCAACCCGGGACTAGCGGGGACTTGGGAGCTGTTTTTT
CDR3aa: CATNPGLAGTWELFF
len: 15
v_gene: TRBV19
j_gene: TRBJ2-2
d_gene: TRBD2
abundance: many

CDR3nt: TGTGCCAGCAGCTATAGCACCCTAGCGGGGGGTTACAGTGAGCAGTTCTTC
CDR3aa: CASSYSTLAGGYSEQFF
len: 17
v_gene: TRBV7-2
j_gene: TRBJ2-1
d_gene: TRBD2
abundance: few

CDR3nt: TGCGCCAGCGGGGACAGGGGGGGAACTGAAGCTTTCTTT
CDR3aa: CASGDRGGTEAFF
len: 13
v_gene: TRBV5-1
j_gene: TRBJ1-1
d_gene: TRBD1
abundance: NA

CDR3nt: TGTGCCAGCAGCTCCAGGGGAGTTTCCTATAATTCACCCCTCCACTTT
CDR3aa: CASSSRGVSYNSPLHF
len: 16
v_gene: TRBV7-9
j_gene: TRBJ1-6
d_gene: NA
abundance: few

CDR3nt: TGTGCCAGCAGTTTAGGAGAGGGGTCCAGGGGCTACACCTTC
CDR3aa: CASSLGEGSRGYTF
len: 14
v_gene: TRBV12-3/TRBV12-4
j_gene: TRBJ1-2
d_gene: NA
abundance: NA

CDR3nt: TGTGCCAGCTGGACAGGGTATAATTCACCCCTCCACTTT
CDR3aa: CASWTGYNSPLHF
len: 13
v_gene: TRBV18
j_gene: TRBJ1-6
d_gene: TRBD1
abundance: NA

CDR3nt: TGTGCCAGTAGCTCGGGACAGGGACTGAGCACTGAAGCTTTCTTT
CDR3aa: CASSSGQGLSTEAFF
len: 15
v_gene: TRBV19
j_gene: TRBJ1-1
d_gene: TRBD1
abundance: NA

CDR3nt: TGCGCCAGCAGCTTGGTGACACTCAGCACAGATACGCAGTATTTT
CDR3aa: CASSLVTLSTDTQYF
len: 15
v_gene: TRBV5-1
j_gene: TRBJ2-3
d_gene: NA
abundance: many

CDR3nt: TGTGCCAGCAGCCGGACCTCCTACGAGCAGTACTTC
CDR3aa: CASSRTSYEQYF
len: 12
v_gene: TRBV4-2
j_gene: TRBJ2-7
d_gene: NA
abundance: many

CDR3nt: TGCGCCAGCAGCCATGGCGGGGGCTACGAGCAGTACTTC
CDR3aa: CASSHGGGYEQYF
len: 13
v_gene: TRBV4-3
j_gene: TRBJ2-7
d_gene: TRBD2
abundance: few

CDR3nt: TGTGCCAGCAGCCGGGGACGCAGGGGGAACACTGAAGCTTTCTTT
CDR3aa: CASSRGRRGNTEAFF
len: 15
v_gene: TRBV3-1
j_gene: TRBJ1-1
d_gene: NA
abundance: NA

CDR3nt: TGCGCCAGCAGCCAAGACAGGGTGGGCTATGGCTACACCTTC
CDR3aa: CASSQDRVGYGYTF
len: 14
v_gene: TRBV4-1
j_gene: TRBJ1-2
d_gene: NA
abundance: NA

CDR3nt: TGTGCCAGCAGCGTGTCCCCAGGGGGCATGGACACAGATACGCAGTATTTT
CDR3aa: CASSVSPGGMDTDTQYF
len: 17
v_gene: TRBV9
j_gene: TRBJ2-3
d_gene: TRBD1
abundance: NA

CDR3nt: TGTGCCAGCTGCAGGGGGCTTAGCAATCAGCCCCAGCATTTT
CDR3aa: CASCRGLSNQPQHF
len: 14
v_gene: TRBV12-3/TRBV12-4
j_gene: TRBJ1-5
d_gene: TRBD1
abundance: many

CDR3nt: TGTGCCAGCAGTCCTAGACGGACGGCCGTGGGGGAGCTGTTTTTT
CDR3aa: CASSPRRTAVGELFF
len: 15
v_gene: TRBV12-3/TRBV12-4
j_gene: TRBJ2-2
d_gene: NA
abundance: many

CDR3nt: TGTGCCAGCAGTTGGACAGGGGAGACTTCACCCCTCCACTTT
CDR3aa: CASSWTGETSPLHF
len: 14
v_gene: TRBV28
j_gene: TRBJ1-6
d_gene: TRBD1
abundance: many

CDR3nt: TGTGCCAGCAGTCCACTAGCGGGGCCAGATACGCAGTATTTT
CDR3aa: CASSPLAGPDTQYF
len: 14
v_gene: TRBV6-2/TRBV6-3
j_gene: TRBJ2-3
d_gene: TRBD2
abundance: many

CDR3nt: TGTGCCAGCAGCGACACCGGGACCGCTGCTGAAAAACTGTTTTTT
CDR3aa: CASSDTGTAAEKLFF
len: 15
v_gene: TRBV5-5
j_gene: TRBJ1-4
d_gene: NA
abundance: NA

CDR3nt: TGTGCCAGCAGTCAGTGGGCACAGGGGAGGTATGAGCAGTTCTTC
CDR3aa: CASSQWAQGRYEQFF
len: 15
v_gene: TRBV6-2/TRBV6-3
j_gene: TRBJ2-1
d_gene: NA
abundance: many

CDR3nt: TGTGCCAGCAGTACGAGTTGGGAGACCCAGTACTTC
CDR3aa: CASSTSWETQYF
len: 12
v_gene: TRBV12-3/TRBV12-4
j_gene: TRBJ2-5
d_gene: NA
abundance: many